One and the same sample provided the 3 T cell receptor beta chains below, sequenced in a study of graft-versus-host responses after intestinal transplantation. TCRdb's copy holds only in-frame clones and misses some; the assay was immunoSEQ multiplex PCR. In the table there are 43,000 or so clones, about 95% of which are singletons. The source was PBMCs, collected more than 310 days after intestinal transplant. The origin of the receptors is a human patient who received an intestinal transplant, so some T cells may come from the graft donor.

The chain's CDR3 is CASSPGGHEQYF. The CDR3 DNA is TGTGCCAGCAGCCCGGGGGGCCACGAGCAGTACTTC. The rearrangement joins TRBV11-3 to TRBJ2-7; possible D gene TRBD2, 7 bases. The CDR3 extends over 12 amino acids. Trimming took 5 bases from V and 5 from J, leaving 10 bases between them. Germline V gene sequence: CDR1 SGHNT, CDR2 YENEEA.

The rearrangement joins TRBV4-1 to TRBJ2-5; 7 nucleotides agree with TRBD2. This CDR3 contains 13 residues. The J segment lost 4 bases and the V segment lost 4 bases, leaving 3 bases of the junction unmatched. The V gene's germline CDR1 is MGHRA and CDR2 YSYEKL. The CDR3 sequence: CASSLGLIETQYF. CDR3 sequence (DNA): TGCGCCAGCAGCCTGGGACTAATAGAGACCCAGTACTTC.

V is TRBV5-6 and J is TRBJ1-6; TRBD1 matches 7 bases. This CDR3 spans 15 amino acids. Germline values: CDR1 SGHDT, CDR2 YYEEEE. Trimming removed 4 bases from V and 0 bases from J; junction bases left unmatched: 1. This CDR3 is CASSGDSSYNSPLHF. The CDR3 nucleotides read TGTGCCAGCAGCGGGGACAGCTCCTATAATTCACCCCTCCACTTT.